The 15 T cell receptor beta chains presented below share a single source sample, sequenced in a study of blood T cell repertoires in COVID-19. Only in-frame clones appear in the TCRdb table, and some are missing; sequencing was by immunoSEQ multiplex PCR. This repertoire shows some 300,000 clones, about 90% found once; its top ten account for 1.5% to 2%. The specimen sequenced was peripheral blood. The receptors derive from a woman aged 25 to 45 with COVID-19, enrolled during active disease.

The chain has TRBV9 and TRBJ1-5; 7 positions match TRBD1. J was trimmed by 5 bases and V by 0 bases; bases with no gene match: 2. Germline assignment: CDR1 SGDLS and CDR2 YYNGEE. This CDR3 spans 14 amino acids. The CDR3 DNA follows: TGTGCCAGCAGCGTAGGGACAGGTTATCAGCCCCAGCATTTT. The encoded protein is CASSVGTGYQPQHF. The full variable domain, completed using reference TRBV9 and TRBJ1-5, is DSGVTQTPKHLITATGQRVTLRCSPRSGDLSVYWYQQSLDQGLQFLIQYYNGEERAKGNILERFSAQQFPDLHSELNLSSLELGDSALYFCASSVGTGYQPQHFGDGTRLSIL.

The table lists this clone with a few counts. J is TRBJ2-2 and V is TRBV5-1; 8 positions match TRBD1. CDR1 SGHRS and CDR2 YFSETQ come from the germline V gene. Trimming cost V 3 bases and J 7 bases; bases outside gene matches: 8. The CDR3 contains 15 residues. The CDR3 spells CASSSLDRGGGELFF. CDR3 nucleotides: TGCGCCAGCAGCTCCTTAGACAGGGGCGGCGGGGAGCTGTTTTTT.

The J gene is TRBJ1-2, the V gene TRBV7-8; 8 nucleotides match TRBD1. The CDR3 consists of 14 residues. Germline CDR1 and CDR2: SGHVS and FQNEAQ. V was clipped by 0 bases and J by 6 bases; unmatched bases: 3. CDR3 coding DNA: TGTGCCAGCAGCTTAGCCGACAGGGGAGATGGCTACACCTTC. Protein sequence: CASSLADRGDGYTF. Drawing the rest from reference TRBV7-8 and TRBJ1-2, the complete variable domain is GAGVSQSPRYKVAKRGQDVALRCDPISGHVSLFWYQQALGQGPEFLTYFQNEAQLDKSGLPSDRFFAERPEGSVSTLKIQRTQQEDSAVYLCASSLADRGDGYTFGSGTRLTVV.

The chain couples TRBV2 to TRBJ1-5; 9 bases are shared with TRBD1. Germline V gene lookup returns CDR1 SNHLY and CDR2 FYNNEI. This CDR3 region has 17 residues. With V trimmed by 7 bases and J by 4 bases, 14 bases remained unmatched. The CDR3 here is CASTSGTGYDQNQPQHF. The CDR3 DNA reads TGTGCCAGCACCTCGGGGACAGGGTACGATCAAAATCAGCCCCAGCATTTT.

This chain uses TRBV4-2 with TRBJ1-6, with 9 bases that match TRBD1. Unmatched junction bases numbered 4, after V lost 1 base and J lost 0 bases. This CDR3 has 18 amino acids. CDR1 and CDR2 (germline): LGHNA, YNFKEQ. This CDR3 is CASSQGGGQGSYNSPLHF. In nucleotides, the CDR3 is TGTGCCAGCAGCCAAGGCGGGGGACAGGGCTCCTATAATTCACCCCTCCACTTT.

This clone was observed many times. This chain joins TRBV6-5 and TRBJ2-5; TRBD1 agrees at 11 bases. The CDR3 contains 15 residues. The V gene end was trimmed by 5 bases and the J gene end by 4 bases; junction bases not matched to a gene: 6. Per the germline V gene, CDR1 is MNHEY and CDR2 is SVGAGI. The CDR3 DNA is TGTGCCAGCAGTAAGGACAGGGGGCATGGAGAGACCCAGTACTTC. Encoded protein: CASSKDRGHGETQYF.

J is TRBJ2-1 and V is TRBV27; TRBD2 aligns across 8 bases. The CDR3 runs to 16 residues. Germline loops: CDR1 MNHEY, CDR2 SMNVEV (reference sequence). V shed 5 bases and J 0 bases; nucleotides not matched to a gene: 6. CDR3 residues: CASSPGLAYSYNEQFF. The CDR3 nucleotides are TGTGCCAGCAGTCCCGGACTAGCTTACTCCTACAATGAGCAGTTCTTC.

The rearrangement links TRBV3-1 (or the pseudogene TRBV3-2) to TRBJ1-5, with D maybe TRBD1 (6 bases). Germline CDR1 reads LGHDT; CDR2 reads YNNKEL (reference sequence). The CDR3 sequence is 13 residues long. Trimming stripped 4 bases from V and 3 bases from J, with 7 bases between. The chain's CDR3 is CASSPGVNQPQHF. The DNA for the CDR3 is TGTGCCAGCAGCCCAGGGGTCAATCAGCCCCAGCATTTT.

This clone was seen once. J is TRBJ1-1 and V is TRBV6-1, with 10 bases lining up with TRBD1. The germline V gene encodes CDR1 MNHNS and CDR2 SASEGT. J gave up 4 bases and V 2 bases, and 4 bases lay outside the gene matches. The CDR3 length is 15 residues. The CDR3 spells CASSETTGGFTEAFF. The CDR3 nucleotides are TGTGCCAGCAGTGAAACGACAGGGGGCTTCACTGAAGCTTTCTTT.

The CDR3 nucleotides read TGTGCCAGCAGCTTAGGTTGGGGCAGTATCACTGAAGCTTTCTTT. Encoded protein: CASSLGWGSITEAFF. The chain links TRBV11-2 to TRBJ1-1; a possible D gene is TRBD1 (5 bases). Germline V gene sequence: CDR1 SGHAT, CDR2 FQNNGV. V shed 1 base and J shed 4 bases, with 13 bases lying between them. The CDR3 has 15 residues. The variable domain in full, completed from reference TRBV11-2 and TRBJ1-1, reads EAGVAQSPRYKIIEKRQSVAFWCNPISGHATLYWYQQILGQGPKLLIQFQNNGVVDDSQLPKDRFSAERLKGVDSTLKIQPAKLEDSAVYLCASSLGWGSITEAFFGQGTRLTVV.

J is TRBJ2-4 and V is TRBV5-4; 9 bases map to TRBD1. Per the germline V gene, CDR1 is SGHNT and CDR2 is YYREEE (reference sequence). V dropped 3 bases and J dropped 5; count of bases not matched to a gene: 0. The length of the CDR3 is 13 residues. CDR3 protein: CASSWTGENIQYF. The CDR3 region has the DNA TGTGCCAGCAGCTGGACAGGGGAAAACATTCAGTACTTC.

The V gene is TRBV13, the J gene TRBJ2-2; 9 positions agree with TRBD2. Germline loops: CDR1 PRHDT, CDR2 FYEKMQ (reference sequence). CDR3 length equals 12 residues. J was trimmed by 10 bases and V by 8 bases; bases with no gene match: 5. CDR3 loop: CASGSGGEELFF. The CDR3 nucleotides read TGTGCCAGCGGTAGCGGGGGAGAGGAGCTGTTTTTT.

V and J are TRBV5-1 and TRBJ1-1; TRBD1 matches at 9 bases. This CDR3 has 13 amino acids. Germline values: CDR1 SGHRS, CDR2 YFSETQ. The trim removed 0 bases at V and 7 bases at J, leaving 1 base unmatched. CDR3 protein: CASSLGTGVEAFF. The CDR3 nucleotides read TGCGCCAGCAGCTTGGGGACAGGGGTTGAAGCTTTCTTT.

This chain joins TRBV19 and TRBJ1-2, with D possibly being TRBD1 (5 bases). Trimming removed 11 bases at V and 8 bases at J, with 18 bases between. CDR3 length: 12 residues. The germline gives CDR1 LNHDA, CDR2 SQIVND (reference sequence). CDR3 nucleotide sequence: TGTGCCGCGGCGGACAATATTCGCGGCTACACCTTC. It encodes CAAADNIRGYTF.

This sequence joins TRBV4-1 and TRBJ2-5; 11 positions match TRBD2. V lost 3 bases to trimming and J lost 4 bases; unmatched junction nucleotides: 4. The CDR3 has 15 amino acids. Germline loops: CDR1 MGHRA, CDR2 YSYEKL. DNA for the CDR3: TGCGCCAGCAGCCATGGGACTAGCGGCCGAGAGACCCAGTACTTC. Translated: CASSHGTSGRETQYF.